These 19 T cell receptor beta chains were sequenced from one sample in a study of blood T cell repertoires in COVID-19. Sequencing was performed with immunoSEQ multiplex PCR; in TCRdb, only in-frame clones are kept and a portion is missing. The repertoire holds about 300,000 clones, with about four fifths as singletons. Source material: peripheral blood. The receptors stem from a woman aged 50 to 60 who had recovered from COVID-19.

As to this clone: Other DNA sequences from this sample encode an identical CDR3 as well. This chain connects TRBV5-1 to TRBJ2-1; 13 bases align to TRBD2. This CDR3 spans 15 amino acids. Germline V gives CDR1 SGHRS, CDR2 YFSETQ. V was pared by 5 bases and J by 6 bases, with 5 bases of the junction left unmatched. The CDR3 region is CASSRTSGGLNEQFF. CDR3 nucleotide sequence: TGCGCCAGCAGTAGGACTAGCGGGGGCCTCAATGAGCAGTTCTTC. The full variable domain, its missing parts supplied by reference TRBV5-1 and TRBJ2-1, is KAGVTQTPRYLIKTRGQQVTLSCSPISGHRSVSWYQQTPGQGLQFLFEYFSETQRNKGNFPGRFSGRQFSNSRSEMNVSTLELGDSALYLCASSRTSGGLNEQFFGPGTRLTVL.

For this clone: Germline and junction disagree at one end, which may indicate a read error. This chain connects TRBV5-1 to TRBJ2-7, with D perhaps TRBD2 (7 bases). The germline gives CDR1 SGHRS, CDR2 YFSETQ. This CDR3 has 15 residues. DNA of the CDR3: TGCGCCAGCAGCTACCCGGGGGGCGTCTCCAACGAGCAGTACTTC. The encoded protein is CASSYPGGVSNEQYF.

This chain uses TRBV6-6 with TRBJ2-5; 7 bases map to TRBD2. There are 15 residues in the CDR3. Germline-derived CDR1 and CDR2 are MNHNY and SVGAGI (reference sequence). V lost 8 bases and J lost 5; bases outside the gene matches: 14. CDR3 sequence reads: CASLFMAGAEETQYF. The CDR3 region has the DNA TGTGCCAGCCTCTTCATGGCGGGAGCCGAGGAGACCCAGTACTTC.

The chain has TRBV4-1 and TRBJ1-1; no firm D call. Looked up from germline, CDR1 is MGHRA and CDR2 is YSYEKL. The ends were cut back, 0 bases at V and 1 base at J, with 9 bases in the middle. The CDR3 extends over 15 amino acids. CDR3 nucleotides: TGCGCCAGCAGCCAAGAAAGAGGAGGGAACACTGAAGCTTTCTTT. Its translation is CASSQERGGNTEAFF.

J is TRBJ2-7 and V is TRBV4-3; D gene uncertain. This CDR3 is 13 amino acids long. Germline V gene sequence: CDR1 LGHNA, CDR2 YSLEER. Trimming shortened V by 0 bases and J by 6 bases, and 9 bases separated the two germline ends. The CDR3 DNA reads TGCGCCAGCAGCCAAGATACGTGGCTCGAGCAGTACTTC. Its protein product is CASSQDTWLEQYF.

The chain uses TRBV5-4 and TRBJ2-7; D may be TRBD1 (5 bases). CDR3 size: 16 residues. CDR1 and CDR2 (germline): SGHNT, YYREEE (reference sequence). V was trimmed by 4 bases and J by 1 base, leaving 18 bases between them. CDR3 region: CASSRPGGRVSYEQYF. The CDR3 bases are TGTGCCAGCAGCCGCCCCGGCGGCAGGGTTTCCTACGAGCAGTACTTC.

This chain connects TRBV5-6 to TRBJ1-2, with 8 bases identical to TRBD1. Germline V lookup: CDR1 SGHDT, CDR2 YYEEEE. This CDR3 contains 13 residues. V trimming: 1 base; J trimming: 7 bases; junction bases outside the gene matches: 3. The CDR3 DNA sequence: TGTGCCAGCAGCTTGCCAGGGGGCCCTGGCTACACCTTC. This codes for CASSLPGGPGYTF. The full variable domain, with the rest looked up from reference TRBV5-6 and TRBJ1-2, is DAGVTQSPTHLIKTRGQQVTLRCSPKSGHDTVSWYQQALGQGPQFIFQYYEEEERQRGNFPDRFSGHQFPNYSSELNVNALLLGDSALYLCASSLPGGPGYTFGSGTRLTVV.

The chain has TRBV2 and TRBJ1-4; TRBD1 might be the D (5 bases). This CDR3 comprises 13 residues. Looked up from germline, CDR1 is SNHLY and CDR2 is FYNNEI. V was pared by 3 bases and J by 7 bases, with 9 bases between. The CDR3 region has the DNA TGTGCCAGCAGTGACCAGGGTGGTGAAAAACTGTTTTTT. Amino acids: CASSDQGGEKLFF.

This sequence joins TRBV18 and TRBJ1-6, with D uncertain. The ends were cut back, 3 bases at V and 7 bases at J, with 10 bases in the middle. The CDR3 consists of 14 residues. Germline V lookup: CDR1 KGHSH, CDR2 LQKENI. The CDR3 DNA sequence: TGTGCCAGCTCACCGGAGGCAGTCAATTCACCCCTCCACTTT. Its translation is CASSPEAVNSPLHF.

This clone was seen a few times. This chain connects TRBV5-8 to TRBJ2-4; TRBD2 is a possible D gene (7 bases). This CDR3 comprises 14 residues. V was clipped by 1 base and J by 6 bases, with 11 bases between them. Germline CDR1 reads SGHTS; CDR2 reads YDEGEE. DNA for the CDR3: TGTGCCAGCAGCTTGAAGGGGGGGAGAAACATTCAGTACTTC. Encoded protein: CASSLKGGRNIQYF.

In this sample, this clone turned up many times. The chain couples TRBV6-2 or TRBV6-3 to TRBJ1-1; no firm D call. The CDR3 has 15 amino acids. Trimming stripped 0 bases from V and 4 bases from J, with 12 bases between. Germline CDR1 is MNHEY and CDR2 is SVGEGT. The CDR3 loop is CASSYSLEGVTEAFF. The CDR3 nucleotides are TGTGCCAGCAGTTACTCTTTAGAGGGAGTCACTGAAGCTTTCTTT.

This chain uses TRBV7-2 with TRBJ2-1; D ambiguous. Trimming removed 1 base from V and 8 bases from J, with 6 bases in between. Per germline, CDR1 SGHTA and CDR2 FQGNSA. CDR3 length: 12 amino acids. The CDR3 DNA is TGTGCCAGCAGCTTAGAAAGAGATGAGCAGTTCTTC. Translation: CASSLERDEQFF.

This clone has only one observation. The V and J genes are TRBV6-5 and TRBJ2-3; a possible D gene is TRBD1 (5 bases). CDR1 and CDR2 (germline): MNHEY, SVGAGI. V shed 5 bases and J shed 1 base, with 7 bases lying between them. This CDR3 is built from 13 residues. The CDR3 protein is CASSLRGTDTQYF. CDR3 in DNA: TGTGCCAGCAGTCTCAGGGGCACAGATACGCAGTATTTT.

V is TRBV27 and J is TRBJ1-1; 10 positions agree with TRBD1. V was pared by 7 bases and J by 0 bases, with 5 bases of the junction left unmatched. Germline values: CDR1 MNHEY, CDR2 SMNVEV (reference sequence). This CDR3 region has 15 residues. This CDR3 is CASNADRGMNTEAFF. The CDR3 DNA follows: TGTGCCAGCAACGCGGACAGGGGGATGAACACTGAAGCTTTCTTT.

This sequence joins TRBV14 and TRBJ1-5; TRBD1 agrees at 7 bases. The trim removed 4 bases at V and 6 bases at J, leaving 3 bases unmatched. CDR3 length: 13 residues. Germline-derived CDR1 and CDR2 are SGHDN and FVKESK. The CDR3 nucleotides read TGTGCCAGCAGCCGAAGACAGGGTCAGCCCCAGCATTTT. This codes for CASSRRQGQPQHF.

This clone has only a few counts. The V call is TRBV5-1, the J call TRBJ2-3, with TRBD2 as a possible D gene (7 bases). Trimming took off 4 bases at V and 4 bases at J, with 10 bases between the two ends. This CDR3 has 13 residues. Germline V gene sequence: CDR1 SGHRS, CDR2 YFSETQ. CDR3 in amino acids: CASSLGGADTQYF. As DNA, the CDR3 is TGCGCCAGCAGCCTAGGGGGGGCAGATACGCAGTATTTT.

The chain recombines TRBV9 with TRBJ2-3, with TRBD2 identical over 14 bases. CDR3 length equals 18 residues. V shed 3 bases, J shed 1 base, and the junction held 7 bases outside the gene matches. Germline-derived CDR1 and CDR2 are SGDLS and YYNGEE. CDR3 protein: CASSAGTSGSIGTDTQYF. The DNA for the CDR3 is TGTGCCAGCAGCGCCGGGACTAGCGGGAGTATAGGCACAGATACGCAGTATTTT.

CDR3 sequence (DNA): TGTGCCAGCAGTTCAGGACAGTTTCCGGAAAAACTGTTTTTT. It is translated as CASSSGQFPEKLFF. The chain employs TRBV28 and TRBJ1-4, with a tentative D call TRBD1 (6 bases). This CDR3 spans 14 amino acids. Germline V gene sequence: CDR1 MDHEN, CDR2 SYDVKM. Between the trimmed V and J ends, which lost 4 bases and 8 bases, there was a span of 14 bases.

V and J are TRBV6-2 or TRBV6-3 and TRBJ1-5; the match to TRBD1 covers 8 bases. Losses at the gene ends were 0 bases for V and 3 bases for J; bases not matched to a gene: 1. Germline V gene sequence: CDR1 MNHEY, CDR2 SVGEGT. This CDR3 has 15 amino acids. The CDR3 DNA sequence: TGTGCCAGCAGTTACTCGGACAGGGCCAATCAGCCCCAGCATTTT. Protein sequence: CASSYSDRANQPQHF.